Listed below are T cell receptor beta chains from one sample, sequenced in a study of blood T cell repertoires in COVID-19. Here immunoSEQ multiplex PCR was the method, and the copy in TCRdb shows in-frame clones only, minus some. The sample contains 130,000 or so clones, 80% to 85% of which appear only once. Sequenced material: PBMCs or T cells enriched from blood (not recorded which). These receptors originate from a woman between 25 and 40 years old who had recovered from COVID-19. Both conserved end residues are part of each CDR3. A D gene is named only where the DNA matches it firmly. Only some rows state a clone size, as once, few, many or a class for expanded clones.

j_gene: TRBJ1-2
d_gene: TRBD1
abundance: -
v_gene: TRBV30
CDR3nt: TGTGCCTGGAGTCCGGACAGGATTATCTATGGCTACACCTTC
CDR3aa: CAWSPDRIIYGYTF

j_gene: TRBJ1-2
d_gene: -
abundance: -
v_gene: TRBV20-1
CDR3nt: TGCAGTGCTAGTTTCGTGGACGGGACATTGTATGGCTACACCTTC
CDR3aa: CSASFVDGTLYGYTF

j_gene: TRBJ2-7
d_gene: -
abundance: -
v_gene: TRBV3-1/TRBV3-2
CDR3nt: TGTGCCAGCAGCCCCTTACTAGGGAATTACGAGCAGTACTTC
CDR3aa: CASSPLLGNYEQYF

j_gene: TRBJ2-7
d_gene: -
abundance: -
v_gene: TRBV18
CDR3nt: TGTGCCAGCTCACCGGGCATTGTGAATGACTACGAGCAGTACTTC
CDR3aa: CASSPGIVNDYEQYF

j_gene: TRBJ2-7
d_gene: TRBD1
abundance: -
v_gene: TRBV19
CDR3nt: TGTGCCAGTAGTATTAAACAGGGGACCAACTACGAGCAGTACTTC
CDR3aa: CASSIKQGTNYEQYF

j_gene: TRBJ2-5
d_gene: -
abundance: -
v_gene: TRBV15
CDR3nt: TGTGCCACCAGCAGAGACCACTACAGGGTCCTACAAGAGACCCAGTACTTC
CDR3aa: CATSRDHYRVLQETQYF

j_gene: TRBJ1-1
d_gene: TRBD1
abundance: -
v_gene: TRBV3-1/TRBV3-2
CDR3nt: TGTGCCAGCAGCCCGGGACAGGGAATCACTGAAGCTTTCTTT
CDR3aa: CASSPGQGITEAFF

j_gene: TRBJ1-5
d_gene: -
abundance: -
v_gene: TRBV14
CDR3nt: TGTGCCAGCAGCCAAGATTCAGGTCAGCCCCAGCATTTT
CDR3aa: CASSQDSGQPQHF

j_gene: TRBJ2-2
d_gene: TRBD1
abundance: -
v_gene: TRBV7-7
CDR3nt: TGTGCTAGCAGCCTGGACAGGGACGGGGAGCTGTTTTTT
CDR3aa: CASSLDRDGELFF

j_gene: TRBJ1-1
d_gene: -
abundance: once
v_gene: TRBV2
CDR3nt: TGTGCCAGCAGCCAGGATACGAACACTGAAGCTTTCTTT
CDR3aa: CASSQDTNTEAFF

j_gene: TRBJ2-3
d_gene: TRBD2
abundance: -
v_gene: TRBV7-2
CDR3nt: TGTGCCAGCAGCACCAGACTAGCGGGTCACACAGATACGCAGTATTTT
CDR3aa: CASSTRLAGHTDTQYF

j_gene: TRBJ2-1
d_gene: -
abundance: few
v_gene: TRBV7-3
CDR3nt: TGTGCCAGCAGCCAGGGTGCCTACAATGAGCAGTTCTTC
CDR3aa: CASSQGAYNEQFF

j_gene: TRBJ2-7
d_gene: -
abundance: -
v_gene: TRBV4-3
CDR3nt: TGCGCCAGCAGCCAAGATAGCCAGGGATTCTACGAGCAGTACTTC
CDR3aa: CASSQDSQGFYEQYF

j_gene: TRBJ1-4
d_gene: -
abundance: once
v_gene: TRBV2
CDR3nt: TGTGCCAGCAGTGAAGCGGTCTTTGCCGTCTATAGTGAAAAACTGTTTTTT
CDR3aa: CASSEAVFAVYSEKLFF

j_gene: TRBJ2-1
d_gene: -
abundance: -
v_gene: TRBV10-3
CDR3nt: TGTGCCATCCTAGGGGGCCGGGGGAATGAGCAGTTCTTC
CDR3aa: CAILGGRGNEQFF

j_gene: TRBJ2-3
d_gene: -
abundance: -
v_gene: TRBV4-3
CDR3nt: TGCGCCAGCAGCCAATCGACAGATACGCAGTATTTT
CDR3aa: CASSQSTDTQYF

j_gene: TRBJ2-7
d_gene: -
abundance: once
v_gene: TRBV5-1
CDR3nt: TGCGCCAGCAGCTTGAGCCAGGGATGGTCCTACGAGCAGTACTTC
CDR3aa: CASSLSQGWSYEQYF

j_gene: TRBJ2-7
d_gene: TRBD1
abundance: -
v_gene: TRBV18
CDR3nt: TGTGCCAGCTCACCACTGATCGGGGACAGTGCCGAGCAGTACTTC
CDR3aa: CASSPLIGDSAEQYF

j_gene: TRBJ2-7
d_gene: -
abundance: -
v_gene: TRBV6-1
CDR3nt: TGTGCCAGCAGTGAAACGAGGGAGGAGGACGAGCAGTACTTC
CDR3aa: CASSETREEDEQYF

j_gene: TRBJ2-3
d_gene: TRBD2
abundance: -
v_gene: TRBV6-9
CDR3nt: TGTGCCAGCATGTGGGGGACTAGCAGAACGAGAGATACGCAGTATTTT
CDR3aa: CASMWGTSRTRDTQYF

j_gene: TRBJ2-5
d_gene: -
abundance: -
v_gene: TRBV12-2
CDR3nt: TGTGCAAGTCGCTCTTTGCTAGCGCTCCAAGAGACCCAGTACTTC
CDR3aa: CASRSLLALQETQYF

j_gene: TRBJ2-7
d_gene: TRBD2
abundance: -
v_gene: TRBV11-3
CDR3nt: TGTGCCAGCAGCCCAGGGACTAGCGGGAGGAGTGAGCAGTACTTC
CDR3aa: CASSPGTSGRSEQYF

j_gene: TRBJ2-5
d_gene: -
abundance: -
v_gene: TRBV4-3
CDR3nt: TGCGCCAGCAGTCACGGCATGGGGCTGTTACGGGAGACCCAGTACTTC
CDR3aa: CASSHGMGLLRETQYF

j_gene: TRBJ2-1
d_gene: -
abundance: few
v_gene: TRBV30
CDR3nt: TGTGCCTGGAGCAGCACAGTTGTTGTACAGTTCTTC
CDR3aa: CAWSSTVVVQFF

j_gene: TRBJ2-3
d_gene: TRBD2
abundance: -
v_gene: TRBV28
CDR3nt: TGTGCCAGCAGTTTAGGGGCGGGAGAGACAGATACGCAGTATTTT
CDR3aa: CASSLGAGETDTQYF

j_gene: TRBJ1-5
d_gene: TRBD1
abundance: -
v_gene: TRBV28
CDR3nt: TGTGCCAGCAGTTTCGGGCCCCCTATTCGTCGACAGGGAAGATATCAGCCCCAGCATTTT
CDR3aa: CASSFGPPIRRQGRYQPQHF

j_gene: TRBJ1-2
d_gene: -
abundance: -
v_gene: TRBV7-9
CDR3nt: TGTGCCAGCAGCCCCTCACAGGACTATGGCTACACCTTC
CDR3aa: CASSPSQDYGYTF

j_gene: TRBJ1-1
d_gene: -
abundance: once
v_gene: TRBV12-3/TRBV12-4
CDR3nt: TGTGCCAGCCTCGCAGGCACTGAAGCTTTCTTT
CDR3aa: CASLAGTEAFF

j_gene: TRBJ2-3
d_gene: TRBD2
abundance: -
v_gene: TRBV4-2
CDR3nt: TGTGCCAGCAGCCATGGGTCAAGCGGGATGGGCACAGATACGCAGTATTTT
CDR3aa: CASSHGSSGMGTDTQYF

j_gene: TRBJ2-1
d_gene: TRBD2
abundance: -
v_gene: TRBV5-1
CDR3nt: TGCGCCAGCAGCTCAACCGGACTAGCGTACAATGAGCAGTTCTTC
CDR3aa: CASSSTGLAYNEQFF

j_gene: TRBJ2-1
d_gene: TRBD2
abundance: -
v_gene: TRBV27
CDR3nt: TGTGCCAGCAGACTAGCGGGAGAGATCTCCTACAATGAGCAGTTCTTC
CDR3aa: CASRLAGEISYNEQFF

j_gene: TRBJ1-6
d_gene: -
abundance: -
v_gene: TRBV7-3
CDR3nt: TGTGCCAGCAGCTTAACGATCTCCGGACAGACCTATAATTCACCCCTCCACTTT
CDR3aa: CASSLTISGQTYNSPLHF

j_gene: TRBJ2-4
d_gene: -
abundance: -
v_gene: TRBV7-9
CDR3nt: TGTGCCAGCAGCTTAGATGTTACCAAAAACATTCAGTACTTC
CDR3aa: CASSLDVTKNIQYF

j_gene: TRBJ1-4
d_gene: -
abundance: -
v_gene: TRBV7-2
CDR3nt: TGTGCCAGCAGCTTAGTTTGGGGGGGGCTGGGGGAAAAACTGTTTTTT
CDR3aa: CASSLVWGGLGEKLFF

j_gene: TRBJ1-2
d_gene: TRBD1
abundance: -
v_gene: TRBV29-1
CDR3nt: TGCAGCGGATGGACAGGGGATCACTATGGCTACACCTTC
CDR3aa: CSGWTGDHYGYTF

j_gene: TRBJ1-5
d_gene: TRBD1
abundance: -
v_gene: TRBV10-3
CDR3nt: TGTGCCATCAGTAGGACAGGGGGCGAGGAGCCCCAGCATTTT
CDR3aa: CAISRTGGEEPQHF

j_gene: TRBJ1-1
d_gene: -
abundance: -
v_gene: TRBV4-2
CDR3nt: TGTGCCAGCAGCCAAGAAGTGGCCAGAGGAAGTACTGAAGCTTTCTTT
CDR3aa: CASSQEVARGSTEAFF

j_gene: TRBJ1-2
d_gene: TRBD1
abundance: -
v_gene: TRBV7-9
CDR3nt: TGTGCCAGCAGCTCCGATGGGACAGGGCGAGGCTACACCTTC
CDR3aa: CASSSDGTGRGYTF

j_gene: TRBJ2-1
d_gene: TRBD2
abundance: few
v_gene: TRBV5-4
CDR3nt: TGTGCCAGCAGCTTTCTTCGCGGACTAGGCGCCTACAATGAGCAGTTCTTC
CDR3aa: CASSFLRGLGAYNEQFF